The TCR beta chain described here comes from a study of blood T cells in healthy people across ages (dated by TCRdb to between 2014 and 2017). At the level of the whole study: In model experiments, roughly one uniquely barcoded TCR beta cDNA molecule per two T cells was captured by template switching. The study measured age-related changes in TCR beta repertoire diversity using deep sequencing normalized with unique cDNA molecular identifiers. To avoid experimental bias, donors of different ages were distributed randomly across sequencing lanes. Donors were grouped into four age groups: young (average approximately 16 years), middle-aged (roughly 38), aged (over 55) and long-lived (roughly 80). Using the same blood draw, the study looked at two additional independent replicas of 1 million unique cDNA reads for two donors, one aged 18 to 29 and the other aged 80 or older.

The CDR3 starts with the cysteine, ends with the phenylalanine, and has 13 residues. CDR3 DNA is the only sequence kept; it has 39 bases, read in frame from the first base. V lost 8 bases and J lost 2 bases, and the count of bases not matched to a germline gene is 5. Sequences MNHEY (CDR1) and SVGAGI (CDR2) are obtained from the germline V gene. Donors were about 36 systemically healthy Caucasian individuals from Russia aged roughly 6 to 100 years. Approximately 11 milliliters of peripheral blood were drawn from each donor into EDTA-treated Vacutainer tubes. Ficoll-Paque density-gradient centrifugation was used to isolate PBMCs, with at least 7 million obtained per sample. Trizol reagent was used to extract total RNA from PBMCs, with at least 6 micrograms per sample. The percentages of naive CD45RAhigh/CD27high T cells were determined by flow cytometry on a PBMC aliquot from every donor. Preparation of the library involved 5' RACE. These reads were obtained on an Illumina HiSeq 2500. A second PCR of roughly 7 to 11 cycles was performed with a sample-barcoded 5' primer and a J-beta primer mix. A unique molecular identifier was introduced onto each TCR beta cDNA molecule by a template-switch 5' adaptor carrying 12 random nucleotides. At least 2.5 million CDR3-containing paired-end reads were obtained from each sample. All of the RNA was converted into first-strand cDNA using the Mint cDNA synthesis kit, with a TRBC-specific oligonucleotide serving as the primer. All cDNA was treated with uracil-DNA glycosylase and then went through a first 18-cycle PCR with the universal primers M1SS and BC2_uni_R. For the original study's pipeline: For normalization, 1 million high-quality reads, each with a distinct molecular identifier, were randomly selected from each sample. Instead of being binned into consensus sequences, reads with shared molecular identifiers were discarded. CDR3 identification, clonotype clustering and error correction used MiTCR with a Q25 quality threshold and the strictest error-elimination algorithm. A nonparametric unseen species model using Euler transformation provided a lower-bound estimate of total TCR beta diversity. TCRdb reran the public reads through fastp at Q25 and MiXCR, keeping productive beta chains. All rows with the same CDR3 protein become a single entry with the most common DNA and genes. These V and J calls rely on TCRdb rather than the paper's analysis. The sample table records about 1 million distinct CDR3 sequences; 40% to 45% of these occur just once. The leading ten clones occupy 15% to 20% of the sample.

The study at large found these results: Compared with the aged group, the long-lived group had more naive CD4+ T cells, fewer expanded clones and increased TCR diversity, a pattern suggesting age selection. As age increased, observed TCR beta diversity per million T cells dropped in a roughly linear way, and a significant reduction was already evident by age 40. Bulk unsorted PBMC profiling prevented conclusive comparison of naive and antigen-experienced compartments. Total diversity estimates from one million sequenced T cells were considered lower bounds and underestimates. The percentage of naive T cells measured by flow cytometry correlated strongly with observed TCR beta diversity. Because the CMV infection status of the donors was unknown, age-related changes in expanded clonotypes may potentially have been confounded.

This clonotype turned up a few times. This clone's antigen is unknown. No much larger clonotype is one base removed from it; base qualities were not supplied. Recombination joined TRBV6-5 with TRBJ1-1; TRBD1 lines up with 7 middle nucleotides. This clonotype was sampled from a woman in her fifties or sixties in good health. Material for sequencing was blood. The DNA reads TGTGCCAGCGAGGGACAGACAAACACTGAAGCTTTCTTT. It specifies CASEGQTNTEAFF.